These T cell receptor beta chains were read from a single sample in a study of blood T cell repertoires in COVID-19. Repertoires were generated with immunoSEQ multiplex PCR, while TCRdb's copy carries only in-frame clones and drops some. Seen here are fewer than 85,000 clones, roughly 90% observed once, and the top ten hold around 9.8%. The material sequenced was peripheral blood. The receptors here all came from a human donor in a cohort sampled during active COVID-19. Each CDR3 is given with its conserved first and last residue. Each record gives: D gene, J gene, clone size, V gene, CDR3 protein, CDR3 DNA. A D gene is named only where the DNA matches it firmly. Clone size, where shown, is once, few, many, or a class for clones that have expanded.

D gene: NA
J gene: TRBJ2-2
clone size: once
V gene: TRBV12-3/TRBV12-4
CDR3 protein: CASIRGTGELFF
CDR3 DNA: TGTGCCAGCATCCGGGGGACCGGGGAGCTGTTTTTT

D gene: NA
J gene: TRBJ1-1
clone size: NA
V gene: TRBV14
CDR3 protein: CASSQDMGGLMNTEAFF
CDR3 DNA: TGTGCCAGCAGCCAAGATATGGGGGGACTCATGAACACTGAAGCTTTCTTT

D gene: NA
J gene: TRBJ1-2
clone size: NA
V gene: TRBV25-1
CDR3 protein: CASSAGSVSGYTF
CDR3 DNA: TGTGCCAGCAGCGCAGGGTCTGTGTCTGGCTACACCTTC

D gene: NA
J gene: TRBJ1-5
clone size: NA
V gene: TRBV6-2/TRBV6-3
CDR3 protein: CASSPGPGQWSNQPQHF
CDR3 DNA: TGTGCCAGCAGCCCTGGACCCGGACAGTGGAGCAATCAGCCCCAGCATTTT

D gene: TRBD2
J gene: TRBJ2-3
clone size: NA
V gene: TRBV6-1
CDR3 protein: CASSEDPGLAGSDTQYF
CDR3 DNA: TGTGCCAGCAGTGAAGACCCGGGACTAGCGGGGTCAGATACGCAGTATTTT

D gene: TRBD2
J gene: TRBJ2-5
clone size: NA
V gene: TRBV29-1
CDR3 protein: CSGLLAAFRETQYF
CDR3 DNA: TGCAGCGGATTACTAGCGGCATTCCGGGAGACCCAGTACTTC

D gene: TRBD1
J gene: TRBJ1-3
clone size: NA
V gene: TRBV14
CDR3 protein: CASSLPGTGRNTIYF
CDR3 DNA: TGTGCCAGCAGCCTGCCCGGGACAGGGCGAAACACCATATATTTT

D gene: NA
J gene: TRBJ2-1
clone size: NA
V gene: TRBV29-1
CDR3 protein: CSVVSGNYNEQFF
CDR3 DNA: TGCAGCGTTGTATCCGGGAACTACAATGAGCAGTTCTTC

D gene: TRBD2
J gene: TRBJ2-1
clone size: NA
V gene: TRBV5-1
CDR3 protein: CASSSATSGRGKFNEQFF
CDR3 DNA: TGCGCCAGCAGCTCTGCGACTAGCGGGAGGGGAAAGTTCAATGAGCAGTTCTTC

D gene: NA
J gene: TRBJ1-2
clone size: NA
V gene: TRBV28
CDR3 protein: CASSVRVRESYTF
CDR3 DNA: TGTGCCAGCAGCGTTAGGGTGAGGGAGAGCTACACCTTC

D gene: TRBD1
J gene: TRBJ1-3
clone size: NA
V gene: TRBV7-2
CDR3 protein: CASSPRTGRTGNTIYF
CDR3 DNA: TGTGCCAGCAGCCCTAGGACAGGGAGAACTGGAAACACCATATATTTT

D gene: NA
J gene: TRBJ2-7
clone size: large
V gene: TRBV4-1
CDR3 protein: CASSQGTLYEQYF
CDR3 DNA: TGCGCCAGCAGCCAAGGGACACTCTACGAGCAGTACTTC

D gene: TRBD1
J gene: TRBJ2-7
clone size: NA
V gene: TRBV27
CDR3 protein: CASSLRRGQGFSVYEQYF
CDR3 DNA: TGTGCCAGCAGTTTAAGGAGGGGACAGGGGTTCTCAGTCTACGAGCAGTACTTC

D gene: NA
J gene: TRBJ2-3
clone size: once
V gene: TRBV11-3
CDR3 protein: CASSLSRGTDTQYF
CDR3 DNA: TGTGCCAGCAGCTTATCTCGGGGGACAGATACGCAGTATTTT

D gene: NA
J gene: TRBJ2-3
clone size: NA
V gene: TRBV11-2
CDR3 protein: CASSRDPGRTDTQYF
CDR3 DNA: TGTGCCAGCAGCCGCGACCCAGGGCGCACAGATACGCAGTATTTT

D gene: NA
J gene: TRBJ2-7
clone size: NA
V gene: TRBV7-2
CDR3 protein: CASSLVAGRDYEQYF
CDR3 DNA: TGTGCCAGCAGCTTAGTTGCGGGTCGGGACTACGAGCAGTACTTC

D gene: NA
J gene: TRBJ1-1
clone size: NA
V gene: TRBV5-1
CDR3 protein: CASIDGGAGTEAFF
CDR3 DNA: TGCGCCAGCATCGATGGGGGGGCCGGCACTGAAGCTTTCTTT

D gene: NA
J gene: TRBJ2-7
clone size: NA
V gene: TRBV27
CDR3 protein: CASSLARNLGEQYF
CDR3 DNA: TGTGCCAGCAGTTTGGCCAGGAACCTTGGCGAGCAGTACTTC

D gene: NA
J gene: TRBJ2-5
clone size: NA
V gene: TRBV7-9
CDR3 protein: CASSLDREETQYF
CDR3 DNA: TGTGCCAGCAGCTTAGACAGGGAAGAGACCCAGTACTTC

D gene: TRBD1
J gene: TRBJ1-3
clone size: NA
V gene: TRBV5-1
CDR3 protein: CASSEDRGRHTIYF
CDR3 DNA: TGCGCCAGCAGCGAAGACAGGGGACGGCACACCATATATTTT

D gene: NA
J gene: TRBJ2-1
clone size: NA
V gene: TRBV5-1
CDR3 protein: CASSSQGRDNVRFPEQFF
CDR3 DNA: TGCGCCAGCAGCTCACAGGGGCGGGATAACGTTAGGTTTCCTGAGCAGTTCTTC

D gene: TRBD1
J gene: TRBJ1-1
clone size: NA
V gene: TRBV28
CDR3 protein: CASRTTGEGYTEAFF
CDR3 DNA: TGTGCCAGCAGAACTACAGGGGAAGGGTACACTGAAGCTTTCTTT

D gene: NA
J gene: TRBJ1-2
clone size: NA
V gene: TRBV5-6
CDR3 protein: CASSLAGQYYGYTF
CDR3 DNA: TGTGCCAGCAGCTTAGCCGGACAGTACTATGGCTACACCTTC

D gene: TRBD2
J gene: TRBJ2-1
clone size: NA
V gene: TRBV7-6
CDR3 protein: CASSSLGRGGSYNEQFF
CDR3 DNA: TGTGCCAGCAGCTCCCTGGGGCGGGGGGGGTCCTACAATGAGCAGTTCTTC

D gene: NA
J gene: TRBJ1-6
clone size: NA
V gene: TRBV30
CDR3 protein: CAWSRGLAYNSPLHF
CDR3 DNA: TGTGCCTGGAGTAGGGGTTTGGCCTATAATTCACCCCTCCACTTT

D gene: TRBD1
J gene: TRBJ1-1
clone size: NA
V gene: TRBV7-9
CDR3 protein: CASSFGQGANTEAFF
CDR3 DNA: TGTGCCAGCAGCTTTGGACAGGGGGCAAACACTGAAGCTTTCTTT

D gene: NA
J gene: TRBJ1-6
clone size: NA
V gene: TRBV6-5
CDR3 protein: CASSREVISPLHF
CDR3 DNA: TGTGCCAGCAGCAGGGAGGTTATTTCACCCCTCCACTTT

D gene: TRBD1
J gene: TRBJ2-3
clone size: NA
V gene: TRBV13
CDR3 protein: CASSLRQGSTDTQYF
CDR3 DNA: TGTGCCAGCAGCCTAAGACAGGGAAGCACAGATACGCAGTATTTT

D gene: TRBD1
J gene: TRBJ2-2
clone size: NA
V gene: TRBV11-2
CDR3 protein: CASSLERTGGTGELFF
CDR3 DNA: TGTGCCAGCAGCTTAGAAAGGACAGGGGGTACCGGGGAGCTGTTTTTT

D gene: NA
J gene: TRBJ2-1
clone size: NA
V gene: TRBV6-6
CDR3 protein: CASSYRLDGYNEQFF
CDR3 DNA: TGTGCCAGCAGTTATCGACTAGATGGCTACAATGAGCAGTTCTTC

D gene: TRBD2
J gene: TRBJ2-3
clone size: NA
V gene: TRBV7-9
CDR3 protein: CASSEKPGLAPLRNTQYF
CDR3 DNA: TGTGCCAGCAGCGAGAAACCGGGACTAGCGCCCCTCAGAAATACGCAGTATTTT

D gene: TRBD1
J gene: TRBJ1-5
clone size: NA
V gene: TRBV6-8
CDR3 protein: CASRDRDTKVSNQPQHF
CDR3 DNA: TGTGCCAGCAGAGACAGGGATACCAAGGTTAGCAATCAGCCCCAGCATTTT

D gene: TRBD2
J gene: TRBJ2-3
clone size: NA
V gene: TRBV19
CDR3 protein: CASSSERGPGTDTQYF
CDR3 DNA: TGTGCCAGTAGTTCAGAGCGGGGGCCCGGCACAGATACGCAGTATTTT

D gene: NA
J gene: TRBJ2-5
clone size: NA
V gene: TRBV5-5
CDR3 protein: CASSLDPGKETQYF
CDR3 DNA: TGTGCCAGCAGCTTGGATCCGGGGAAAGAGACCCAGTACTTC

D gene: TRBD1
J gene: TRBJ2-5
clone size: NA
V gene: TRBV19
CDR3 protein: CASSKGQGVQAQETQYF
CDR3 DNA: TGTGCCAGTAGTAAGGGACAGGGTGTTCAAGCGCAAGAGACCCAGTACTTC

D gene: TRBD2
J gene: TRBJ2-3
clone size: NA
V gene: TRBV7-9
CDR3 protein: CASSSLGGATDTQYF
CDR3 DNA: TGTGCCAGCAGCTCGCTCGGGGGGGCCACGGATACGCAGTATTTT

D gene: NA
J gene: TRBJ2-7
clone size: NA
V gene: TRBV27
CDR3 protein: CASSPPSSYEQYF
CDR3 DNA: TGTGCCAGCAGTCCCCCGAGCTCCTACGAGCAGTACTTC

D gene: TRBD1
J gene: TRBJ2-2
clone size: NA
V gene: TRBV23-1
CDR3 protein: CASSQSHGQEAGELFF
CDR3 DNA: TGCGCCAGCAGTCAATCGCACGGACAGGAGGCCGGGGAGCTGTTTTTT

D gene: NA
J gene: TRBJ2-5
clone size: once
V gene: TRBV29-1
CDR3 protein: CSVVWVGEGETQYF
CDR3 DNA: TGCAGCGTTGTCTGGGTGGGAGAGGGAGAGACCCAGTACTTC